This passage covers 10 T cell receptor beta chains from one sample sequenced in a study of PD-L1 blockade in urothelial cancer. Produced via immunoSEQ multiplex PCR; TCRdb's table is partial and in-frame only. Of roughly 100,000 clones in the sample, approximately 87% were seen once. This sample's time point: peripheral blood 6 weeks after treatment start. Source: PBMCs, taken around atezolizumab (anti-PD-L1) treatment. These receptors all come from a man aged 65-85 years with urothelial cancer.

V is TRBV4-1 and J is TRBJ2-2; 11 bases agree with TRBD2. Germline trimming cut 1 base from V and 2 bases from J; bases unmatched to any gene: 6. Germline-derived CDR1 and CDR2 are MGHRA and YSYEKL. There are 18 residues in the CDR3. DNA for the CDR3: TGCGCCAGCAGCCAAGGTCTAGCGGGGGGCCTTAACACCGGGGAGCTGTTTTTT. This translates into CASSQGLAGGLNTGELFF.

This chain uses TRBV5-4 with TRBJ2-5; 7 bases agree with TRBD2. The CDR3 runs to 15 residues. V lost 5 bases and J lost 2; bases outside the gene matches: 9. In germline, CDR1 is SGHNT, CDR2 YYREEE (reference sequence). The CDR3 DNA reads as TGTGCCAGCAGTTCTGGGAGGGTCCTACAAGAGACCCAGTACTTC. Amino acid sequence: CASSSGRVLQETQYF.

The rearrangement joins TRBV27 to TRBJ2-3; D is perhaps TRBD1 (5 bases). Trimming cost V 10 bases and J 11 bases, with 22 bases left between them. Germline CDR1 is MNHEY and CDR2 is SMNVEV (reference sequence). This CDR3 comprises 13 residues. This chain's CDR3 is CATAPGATLGQYF. CDR3 bases: TGTGCCACCGCCCCTGGGGCTACCCTGGGGCAGTATTTT.

Only one count was recorded for this clone. The chain carries TRBV29-1 and TRBJ2-3, with D perhaps TRBD1 (6 bases). Trimming shortened V by 5 bases and J by 1 base, and 16 bases separated the two germline ends. CDR1 and CDR2 from the germline V gene are SQVTM and ANQGSEA. The CDR3 covers 15 residues. CDR3 sequence reads: CSVLQGIMGTDTQYF. CDR3 nucleotides: TGCAGCGTTCTTCAGGGGATAATGGGCACAGATACGCAGTATTTT.

The J gene is TRBJ2-3, the V gene TRBV5-4, with 10 bases matching TRBD2. Germline CDR1 is SGHNT and CDR2 is YYREEE (reference sequence). The trim removed 0 bases at V and 1 base at J, leaving 2 bases unmatched. The CDR3 is made up of 16 amino acids. The CDR3 sequence: CASSLDLAGGTDTQYF. In DNA form, the CDR3 reads TGTGCCAGCAGCTTGGATCTAGCGGGAGGCACAGATACGCAGTATTTT.

V gene TRBV2 combines with J gene TRBJ2-1; D unclear. V gave up 7 bases and J gave up 5 bases, with 9 bases separating them. This CDR3 comprises 12 residues. Germline assignment: CDR1 SNHLY and CDR2 FYNNEI. The DNA for the CDR3 is TGTGCCAGCAAGAGACTGAACAATGAGCAGTTCTTC. This gives the protein CASKRLNNEQFF.

The CDR3 nucleotides are TGTGCCAGCAGCGTAGGGGCTAGCGGGAGTATAAGAGATACGCAGTATTTT. Translated, it gives CASSVGASGSIRDTQYF. This rearrangement joins TRBV9 to TRBJ2-3; 10 bases match TRBD2. Germline values: CDR1 SGDLS, CDR2 YYNGEE. V trimming: 0 bases; J trimming: 5 bases; junction bases outside the gene matches: 9. The CDR3 loop spans 17 amino acids.

The rearrangement joins TRBV6-1 to TRBJ2-7, with 8 bases that match TRBD1. From germline, CDR1 is MNHNS and CDR2 SASEGT. This CDR3 spans 16 amino acids. J gave up 0 bases and V 3 bases, and 7 bases lay outside the gene matches. This CDR3 reads CASSETGATDSYEQYF. As DNA, the CDR3 is TGTGCCAGCAGTGAGACAGGGGCTACCGACTCCTACGAGCAGTACTTC.

CDR3 DNA: TGTGCCAGCAGTGGATCCTCTAGCCCCAACGAGCAGTACTTC. This codes for CASSGSSSPNEQYF. The chain joins TRBV6-1 to TRBJ2-7, with TRBD2 as a possible D gene (5 bases). Germline lookup yields CDR1 MNHNS and CDR2 SASEGT. CDR3 length: 14 residues. The ends were cut back, 4 bases at V and 5 bases at J, with 15 bases in the middle.

This sequence joins TRBV4-1 and TRBJ2-3; TRBD1 might be the D (6 bases). V was pared by 0 bases and J by 1 base, with 8 bases between. Per germline, CDR1 MGHRA and CDR2 YSYEKL. This CDR3 has 15 residues. CDR3: CASSQDYRGTDTQYF. CDR3 nucleotide sequence: TGCGCCAGCAGCCAAGATTACAGGGGCACAGATACGCAGTATTTT.